The 25 T cell receptor beta chains reported below all come from one sample, sequenced in a study of blood T cell repertoires in COVID-19. Generated by immunoSEQ multiplex PCR, the TCRdb table keeps only in-frame clones and is missing some. The data contain roughly 150,000 clones, approximately 90% of them seen just once; the ten biggest clones take up roughly 11%. The sample consisted of peripheral blood. The receptors derive from a woman older than 75 with acute or convalescent COVID-19.

The rearrangement joins TRBV11-2 to TRBJ2-3; 9 positions match TRBD2. With 5 bases clipped from V and 0 bases from J, the junction kept 6 bases outside the gene matches. Germline V gene sequence: CDR1 SGHAT, CDR2 FQNNGV. The CDR3 covers 16 residues. The CDR3 reads CASSRAGGTSTDTQYF. The CDR3 DNA follows: TGTGCCAGCAGCCGCGCGGGGGGGACCAGCACAGATACGCAGTATTTT.

The chain recombines TRBV24-1 with TRBJ2-6; D gene ambiguous. Germline CDR1 KGHDR, CDR2 SFDVKD. The CDR3 sequence is 12 residues long. Trimming shortened V by 11 bases and J by 2 bases, and 6 bases separated the two germline ends. The CDR3 region has the DNA TGTGCCATCTCCCCTGGGGCCAACGTCCTGACTTTC. Translating it yields CAISPGANVLTF.

The chain employs TRBV4-1 and TRBJ2-3; TRBD2 agrees at 8 bases. There are 15 residues in the CDR3. Trimming removed 1 base from V and 1 base from J; junction bases left unmatched: 1. From germline, CDR1 is MGHRA and CDR2 YSYEKL. The chain's CDR3 is CASSQAGGRTDTQYF. CDR3 DNA sequence: TGCGCCAGCAGCCAAGCGGGGGGGCGCACAGATACGCAGTATTTT.

The V gene is TRBV18, the J gene TRBJ2-3, with 8 nucleotides matching TRBD1. Trimming cost V 4 bases and J 4 bases; bases outside gene matches: 7. This CDR3 region has 15 residues. Looked up from germline, CDR1 is KGHSH and CDR2 is LQKENI. The CDR3 coding sequence is TGTGCCAGCTCACTCGACAGGGGAATCCCAGATACGCAGTATTTT. This encodes CASSLDRGIPDTQYF.

The chain employs TRBV2 and TRBJ2-2, with TRBD2 identical over 8 bases. CDR1 and CDR2 from the germline V gene are SNHLY and FYNNEI. The CDR3 extends over 15 amino acids. The V and J ends lost 8 bases and 5 bases, in that order; junction bases with no gene match: 10. The CDR3: CASGGLAEQTGELFF. CDR3 sequence (DNA): TGTGCCAGCGGCGGACTAGCAGAACAAACCGGGGAGCTGTTTTTT.

The chain couples TRBV7-2 to TRBJ2-1, with a tentative D call TRBD1 (6 bases). The CDR3 loop spans 14 amino acids. The V end lost 5 bases, the J end lost 5 bases, and 13 bases lay between the germline ends. Germline loops: CDR1 SGHTA, CDR2 FQGNSA. The CDR3 coding sequence is TGTGCCAGCAGCCCACCAGGGACAAACAATGAGCAGTTCTTC. It encodes CASSPPGTNNEQFF.

V is TRBV7-9 and J is TRBJ2-3; D possibly corresponds to TRBD2 (5 bases). The V end was cut by 4 bases, the J end by 2 bases, with 13 bases between. CDR1 is SEHNR, CDR2 FQNEAQ, per germline (reference sequence). The CDR3 spans 15 residues. CDR3 nucleotides: TGTGCCAGCAGCTACGGACTTACGTACACAGATACGCAGTATTTT. Encoded protein: CASSYGLTYTDTQYF. The full variable domain, rest sourced from reference TRBV7-9 and TRBJ2-3, is DTGVSQNPRHKITKRGQNVTFRCDPISEHNRLYWYRQTLGQGPEFLTYFQNEAQLEKSRLLSDRFSAERPKGSFSTLEIQRTEQGDSAMYLCASSYGLTYTDTQYFGPGTRLTVL.

The chain uses TRBV7-3 and TRBJ2-6; 8 bases line up with TRBD2. Germline values: CDR1 SGHTA, CDR2 FQGTGA. This CDR3 contains 18 residues. V shed 4 bases and J 2 bases; nucleotides not matched to a gene: 10. CDR3 residues: CASSSPGAGGAGANVLTF. CDR3 coding DNA: TGTGCCAGCAGCTCCCCGGGGGCGGGGGGCGCTGGGGCCAACGTCCTGACTTTC.

The rearrangement links TRBV6-6 to TRBJ1-6; TRBD1 agrees at 10 bases. V lost 8 bases to trimming and J lost 12 bases; unmatched junction nucleotides: 7. This CDR3 is 13 amino acids long. Per germline, CDR1 MNHNY and CDR2 SVGAGI (reference sequence). DNA for the CDR3: TGTGCCAGCCGACAGGGGGCATTACAACCCCTCCACTTT. This codes for CASRQGALQPLHF.

DNA for the CDR3: TGTGCCAGCAGCATAAGACAGGGCGGTGAAAAACTGTTTTTT. Protein: CASSIRQGGEKLFF. The V and J genes are TRBV7-9 and TRBJ1-4, with 7 bases matching TRBD1. J was trimmed by 7 bases and V by 5 bases; bases with no gene match: 7. The CDR3 has 14 residues. Germline V gene data show CDR1 as SEHNR and CDR2 as FQNEAQ (reference sequence). The entire variable domain, with the rest obtained from reference TRBV7-9 and TRBJ1-4, is as follows: DTGVSQNPRHKITKRGQNVTFRCDPISEHNRLYWYRQTLGQGPEFLTYFQNEAQLEKSRLLSDRFSAERPKGSFSTLEIQRTEQGDSAMYLCASSIRQGGEKLFFGSGTQLSVL.

CDR3 amino acids: CASSSEDGSYNEQFF. For the CDR3, the DNA is TGTGCCAGCAGCTCGGAGGATGGGTCCTACAATGAGCAGTTCTTC. The V and J genes are TRBV13 and TRBJ2-1; a possible D gene is TRBD2 (5 bases). V was clipped by 4 bases and J by 1 base, with 11 bases between them. This CDR3 spans 15 amino acids. Germline CDR1 reads PRHDT; CDR2 reads FYEKMQ (reference sequence).

This rearrangement joins TRBV4-1 to TRBJ2-7; D may be TRBD1 (6 bases). Germline V gene data show CDR1 as MGHRA and CDR2 as YSYEKL. The CDR3 has 16 amino acids. V was cut by 1 base and J by 1 base, with 14 bases left in between. The CDR3 region has the DNA TGCGCCAGCAGCCAAGGAGCGGAGAGGGGGTCCTACGAGCAGTACTTC. It codes for CASSQGAERGSYEQYF.

The chain couples TRBV6-2 or TRBV6-3 to TRBJ1-5; 10 bases agree with TRBD1. This CDR3 region has 16 residues. Per the germline V gene, CDR1 is MNHEY and CDR2 is SVGEGT. The V segment lost 1 base and the J segment 2 bases; nucleotides outside the gene matches: 2. The DNA of the CDR3 is TGTGCCAGCAGTTACTGGACAGGGGGTGGCAATCAGCCCCAGCATTTT. It translates to CASSYWTGGGNQPQHF.

V usage is TRBV25-1 and J usage is TRBJ2-7; TRBD2 might be the D (5 bases). The CDR3 runs to 11 residues. CDR1 and CDR2 (germline): MGHDK, SYGVNS. V gave up 8 bases and J gave up 3 bases, with 8 bases separating them. The DNA of the CDR3 is TGTGCCAGCCGAGGACTCTACGAGCAGTACTTC. The encoded protein is CASRGLYEQYF.

This rearrangement joins TRBV2 to TRBJ2-1; TRBD1 aligns across 9 bases. The CDR3 contains 16 residues. Germline V gene lookup returns CDR1 SNHLY and CDR2 FYNNEI. V lost 8 bases, J lost 4 bases, and 12 bases stayed unmatched. Written as DNA, the CDR3 is TGTGCCAGCGCCAAGTTCGGGACAGGGTCGTACAATGAGCAGTTCTTC. Amino acids: CASAKFGTGSYNEQFF.

This chain connects TRBV9 to TRBJ1-6; a weak D match, TRBD1 (6 bases). The germline V gene encodes CDR1 SGDLS and CDR2 YYNGEE. Between the trimmed V and J ends, which lost 0 bases and 6 bases, there was a span of 16 bases. There are 17 residues in the CDR3. CDR3 coding DNA: TGTGCCAGCAGCGTAGACGGGGGGGCGATGAGTAATTCACCCCTCCACTTT. This codes for CASSVDGGAMSNSPLHF.

This clone was seen only once. The chain employs TRBV4-1 and TRBJ1-4; a weak D match, TRBD1 (5 bases). This CDR3 comprises 14 residues. V dropped 8 bases and J dropped 6 bases, with 16 bases sitting between them. Germline loops: CDR1 MGHRA, CDR2 YSYEKL. CDR3 nucleotide sequence: TGCGCCAGCCGGGGGGAAAGGTTCTATGAAAAACTGTTTTTT. It codes for CASRGERFYEKLFF.

V is TRBV19 and J is TRBJ2-3, with D perhaps TRBD2 (6 bases). The V gene's germline CDR1 is LNHDA and CDR2 SQIVND (reference sequence). The germline V and J ends were trimmed by 6 bases and 3 bases, with 13 bases remaining between them. The CDR3 covers 14 residues. This chain's CDR3 is CASSTTSSTDTQYF. DNA for the CDR3: TGTGCCAGTAGCACAACTAGCTCAACAGATACGCAGTATTTT.

The V and J genes are TRBV6-5 and TRBJ2-7; D uncertain. The CDR3 spans 12 residues. Trimming removed 8 bases from V and 3 bases from J, with 11 bases in between. Germline assignment: CDR1 MNHEY and CDR2 SVGAGI. CDR3: CASRLAFYEQYF. The CDR3 coding sequence is TGTGCCAGCCGTTTGGCCTTCTACGAGCAGTACTTC.

This chain joins TRBV7-2 and TRBJ1-1; 7 bases map to TRBD1. The germline CDR1 and CDR2 sequences are SGHTA and FQGNSA. The trim removed 5 bases at V and 7 bases at J, leaving 16 bases unmatched. The CDR3 extends over 16 amino acids. The CDR3 spells CASSPTGTAFWGEAFF. The CDR3 bases are TGTGCCAGCAGCCCAACAGGGACAGCCTTTTGGGGTGAAGCTTTCTTT.

The V call is TRBV30, the J call TRBJ2-6; perhaps TRBD2 as D (6 bases). Germline V lookup: CDR1 GTSNPN, CDR2 SVGIG (reference sequence). There are 15 residues in the CDR3. V was pared by 1 base and J by 2 bases, with 9 bases between. In nucleotides, the CDR3 is TGTGCCTGGAGTGGGGGGGATCCTGGGGCCAACGTCCTGACTTTC. The encoded protein is CAWSGGDPGANVLTF.

The chain couples TRBV7-9 to TRBJ2-5, with 9 bases fitting TRBD2. V trimming: 5 bases; J trimming: 8 bases; junction bases outside the gene matches: 12. The CDR3 covers 15 residues. Per the germline V gene, CDR1 is SEHNR and CDR2 is FQNEAQ (reference sequence). The CDR3 DNA reads as TGTGCCAGCAGCCTACTAGCGGGTCTGCGTGGCACCCAGTACTTC. It translates to CASSLLAGLRGTQYF.

This clone has only a few counts. The V gene is TRBV7-2, the J gene TRBJ1-5; TRBD1 matches at 9 bases. CDR3 size: 14 residues. The ends lost 4 bases at V and 7 bases at J; junction bases unmatched: 5. Germline V gene data show CDR1 as SGHTA and CDR2 as FQGNSA. CDR3 in amino acids: CASSSGQGEQPQHF. In nucleotides, the CDR3 is TGTGCCAGCAGCTCGGGACAGGGAGAACAGCCCCAGCATTTT. The full variable domain, rest sourced from reference TRBV7-2 and TRBJ1-5, is GAGVSQSPSNKVTEKGKDVELRCDPISGHTALYWYRQSLGQGLEFLIYFQGNSAPDKSGLPSDRFSAERTGGSVSTLTIQRTQQEDSAVYLCASSSGQGEQPQHFGDGTRLSIL.

The chain links TRBV7-2 to TRBJ2-1; 13 bases are a match to TRBD2. From germline, CDR1 is SGHTA and CDR2 FQGNSA. J gave up 9 bases and V 0 bases, and 14 bases lay outside the gene matches. This CDR3 spans 19 amino acids. CDR3 region: CASSLARTSGGDARGEQFF. The CDR3 DNA follows: TGTGCCAGCAGCTTAGCTCGGACTAGCGGGGGTGACGCTCGCGGTGAGCAGTTCTTC.

A few counts support this clone. The chain carries TRBV7-9 and TRBJ1-2; no firm D call. The CDR3 loop spans 17 amino acids. V lost 1 base and J lost 5, with 20 bases in between. CDR1 SEHNR and CDR2 FQNEAQ come from the germline V gene (reference sequence). CDR3 loop: CASSLVQDGPGEYGYTF. The CDR3 DNA sequence: TGTGCCAGCAGCTTAGTTCAAGATGGCCCTGGAGAGTATGGCTACACCTTC. The variable domain in full, completed from reference TRBV7-9 and TRBJ1-2, reads DTGVSQNPRHKITKRGQNVTFRCDPISEHNRLYWYRQTLGQGPEFLTYFQNEAQLEKSRLLSDRFSAERPKGSFSTLEIQRTEQGDSAMYLCASSLVQDGPGEYGYTFGSGTRLTVV.